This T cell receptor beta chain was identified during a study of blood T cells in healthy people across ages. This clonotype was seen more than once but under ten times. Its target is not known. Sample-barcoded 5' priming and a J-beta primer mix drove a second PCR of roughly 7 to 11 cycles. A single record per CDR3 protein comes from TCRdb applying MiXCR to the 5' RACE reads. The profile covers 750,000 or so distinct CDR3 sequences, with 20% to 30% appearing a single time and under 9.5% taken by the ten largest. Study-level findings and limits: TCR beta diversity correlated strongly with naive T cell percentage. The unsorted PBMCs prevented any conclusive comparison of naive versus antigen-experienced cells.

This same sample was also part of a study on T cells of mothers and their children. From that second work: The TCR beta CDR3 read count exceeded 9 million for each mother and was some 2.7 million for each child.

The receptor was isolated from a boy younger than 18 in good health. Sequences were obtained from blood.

CDR3 sequence reads: CASSSGTGEYQPQHF. The CDR3 DNA reads as TGTGCCAGCAGTTCCGGGACAGGGGAATATCAGCCCCAGCATTTT. The V and J genes are TRBV28 and TRBJ1-5, with 10 bases fitting TRBD1. The CDR3 consists of 15 residues. V shed 4 bases and J 5 bases; nucleotides not matched to a gene: 5. Germline-derived CDR1 and CDR2 are MDHEN and SYDVKM.